The 2 T cell receptor beta chains given below trace back to one sample, sequenced in a study of T-cell memory formation after mild COVID-19. From the 5' RACE reads, TCRdb called clonotypes with MiXCR, one entry per CDR3 protein. This sample has roughly 280,000 distinct CDR3 sequences; 15% to 20% occur once, and the top ten carry 20% to 25%. The sample was PBMCs or a T cell subset sorted from them (not recorded which). The receptors come from a man aged 18 to 30 who had mild COVID-19 (a few samples of this study predate the infection). Cell type and time point are not known.

In its sample, this clonotype was seen a few times. This chain links TRBV7-8 with TRBJ1-5, with TRBD1 matching 8 bases. The CDR3 extends over 16 amino acids. Germline CDR1 reads SGHVS; CDR2 reads FQNEAQ. The ends lost 5 bases at V and 0 bases at J; junction bases unmatched: 6. The CDR3 DNA sequence: TGTGCCAGCAGCGTAGGGACAGGAGATAGCAATCAGCCCCAGCATTTT. The encoded protein is CASSVGTGDSNQPQHF. Supplemented by reference TRBV7-8 and TRBJ1-5, the full variable domain reads GAGVSQSPRYKVAKRGQDVALRCDPISGHVSLFWYQQALGQGPEFLTYFQNEAQLDKSGLPSDRFFAERPEGSVSTLKIQRTQQEDSAVYLCASSVGTGDSNQPQHFGDGTRLSIL.

In its sample, this clonotype was seen a few times. V is TRBV12-3 or TRBV12-4 and J is TRBJ1-2; no firm D call. The CDR3 covers 12 residues. V was shortened by 2 bases and J by 8 bases, with 9 bases between the two germline ends. CDR3 DNA: TGTGCCAGCAGTTTACAGAGGAGCGGCTACACCTTC. The encoded protein is CASSLQRSGYTF.